The clone carrying this TCR beta chain was seen at least ten times. Its antigen is still unknown. The data originate from a study of blood T cells in healthy people across ages. The authors ran a second PCR of 7 to 11 cycles using a sample-barcoded 5' primer and a J-beta primer mix. TCRdb itself ran the 5' RACE reads through MiXCR, one entry per CDR3 protein. This table holds hundreds of thousands of distinct CDR3 sequences, around 50% found once. V shed 2 bases and J shed 4 bases, with 14 bases lying between them. Germline V gives CDR1 DFQATT, CDR2 SNEGSKA (reference sequence). The CDR3 covers 14 residues. Study-wide findings and caveats: It was not possible, with unsorted PBMCs, to conclusively compare naive and antigen-experienced cells.

Total RNA amounts of at least 5 micrograms were extracted per sample. Sequences were obtained from blood. This chain uses TRBV20-1 with TRBJ1-2; D is ambiguous. The receptor was derived from a woman at least 80 years old in good health. The DNA for the CDR3 is TGCAGTGCTAGACGGGTGGCAGTCCCCTATGGCTACACCTTC. Its protein is CSARRVAVPYGYTF.